This record covers a single TCR beta chain. Its antigen is undetermined. The data originate from a study of blood T cells in healthy people across ages. Overall study results and limits: In the absence of known donor CMV status, changes in expanded clonotypes were possibly confounded. Leaving the PBMCs unsorted stopped any conclusive comparison of naive versus antigen-experienced cells.

PCR was performed a second time for about 7 to 12 cycles using a sample-barcoded 5' primer and a J-beta primer mix. TCRdb re-analysed the 5' RACE reads in MiXCR, keeping a single row per CDR3 protein. The sample shows 2 million or so distinct CDR3 sequences, just under 50% of them seen only once. V dropped 1 base and J dropped 2; count of bases not matched to a gene: 4. This CDR3 region has 16 residues. Germline CDR1 is SGHDT and CDR2 is YYEEEE. The source material was blood. V gene TRBV5-6 combines with J gene TRBJ2-3; TRBD2 agrees at 10 bases. The receptor was isolated from a woman aged 40 to 50 in good health. The CDR3 DNA follows: TGTGCCAGCAGCTTGATACTAGCGGGGATCACAGATACGCAGTATTTT. This translates into CASSLILAGITDTQYF.